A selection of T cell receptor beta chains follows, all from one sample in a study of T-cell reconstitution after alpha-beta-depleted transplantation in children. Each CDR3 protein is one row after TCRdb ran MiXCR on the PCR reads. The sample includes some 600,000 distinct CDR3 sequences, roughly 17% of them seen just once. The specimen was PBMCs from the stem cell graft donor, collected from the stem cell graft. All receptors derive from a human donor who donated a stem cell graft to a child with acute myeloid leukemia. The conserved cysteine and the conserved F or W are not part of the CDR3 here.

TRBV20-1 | SARVASTDTQY
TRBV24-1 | ATSDYRFEQF
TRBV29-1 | SVSGTGPGELF
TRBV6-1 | ASSEADGNTEAF
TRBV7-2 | ASSPMTFHTQY
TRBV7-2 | ASSLNREAEAF
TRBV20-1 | SASLAIIGSHYSNQPRH
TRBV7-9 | ASSLGTGATDTQY
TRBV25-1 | ASSEYRTGQY
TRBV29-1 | SVERSWGGETQY
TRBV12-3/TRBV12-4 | ASSSSRQGADTQY
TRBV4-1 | ASSQDWSRQGGSPLH
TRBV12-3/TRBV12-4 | ASSFAVDQPQH
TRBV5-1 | ASSPEAGGVTGY
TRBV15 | ATSSDPIGTDTQY
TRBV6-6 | ASRTGPNSPLG
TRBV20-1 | SARGDRGTRNEQF
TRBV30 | AWIRGYEQY
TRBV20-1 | SVRGRNEKLF
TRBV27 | ASSSPWLGIHNEQF
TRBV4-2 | ASSQELAGEETQY
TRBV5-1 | ASSGTGGTYNEQF
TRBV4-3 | ASSQGGDRAYEQY
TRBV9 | ASSVSRGEGADTQY
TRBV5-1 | ASRPGLAGGNYNEQF
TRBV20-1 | CAAKGQGFQETQY
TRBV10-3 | AISLGTSTDTQY